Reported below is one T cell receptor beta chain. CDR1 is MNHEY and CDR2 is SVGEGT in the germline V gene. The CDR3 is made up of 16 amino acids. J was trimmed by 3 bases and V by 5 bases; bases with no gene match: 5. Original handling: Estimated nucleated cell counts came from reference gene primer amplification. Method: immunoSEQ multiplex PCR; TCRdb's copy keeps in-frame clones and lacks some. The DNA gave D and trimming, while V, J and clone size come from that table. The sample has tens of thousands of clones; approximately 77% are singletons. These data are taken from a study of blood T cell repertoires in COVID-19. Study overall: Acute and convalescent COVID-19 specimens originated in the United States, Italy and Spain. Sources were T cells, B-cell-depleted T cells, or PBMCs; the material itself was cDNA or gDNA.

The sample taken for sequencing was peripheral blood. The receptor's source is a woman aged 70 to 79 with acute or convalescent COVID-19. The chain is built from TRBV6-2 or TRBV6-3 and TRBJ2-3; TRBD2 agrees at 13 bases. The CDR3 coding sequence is TGTGCCAGCAGTCAAAAACTAGCGGGGGGGACAGATACGCAGTATTTT. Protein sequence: CASSQKLAGGTDTQYF.